Listed below are T cell receptor beta chains from one sample, sequenced in a study of neurological immune-mediated disorders. MiXCR, run by TCRdb on the 5' RACE reads, gives a single entry per CDR3 protein. This sample yields approximately 20,000 distinct CDR3 sequences, of which roughly 14% are seen a single time; roughly 15% belongs to the top ten. Source material: PBMCs. The receptor set was obtained from a female donor with HTLV-1-associated myelopathy (HAM/TSP). The CDR3 runs from the conserved cysteine through the conserved F or W. The D gene is left open where the match is weak. Size tells how often a clone was seen (once, few, many) or the class of an expanded clone, and some rows leave it out.

J gene | clone size | D gene | V gene | CDR3 DNA | CDR3 protein
TRBJ2-1 | many | TRBD2 | TRBV11-2 | TGTGCCACCCGGAAGCTAGCGGGGGGGAGATACAATGAGCAGTTCTTC | CATRKLAGGRYNEQFF
TRBJ1-6 | medium-sized | TRBD1 | TRBV4-1 | TGCGCCAGCAGCCTCGAAAGGGGGCTCTTCCCCCTCCACTTT | CASSLERGLFPLHF
TRBJ1-5 | few | . | TRBV20-1 | TGCAGTGCTAGGAAAGGGTTTGTATGGAATCAGCCCCAGCATTTT | CSARKGFVWNQPQHF
TRBJ1-1 | many | TRBD1 | TRBV20-1 | TGCAGTGCTTCGCGGACAGGGTTGAACACTGAAGCTTTCTTT | CSASRTGLNTEAFF
TRBJ2-7 | many | TRBD1 | TRBV20-1 | TGCAGTGCTAGGGGACAGGGGACCGAGCAGTACTTC | CSARGQGTEQYF
TRBJ1-6 | many | TRBD1 | TRBV5-1 | TGCGCCAGCAGCTTGGACCGGACAGGGGGCGGTTCACCCCTCCACTTT | CASSLDRTGGGSPLHF
TRBJ2-2 | many | . | TRBV20-1 | TGCAGTGCCAAGCCCGGGGGAGGGGAGCTGTTTTTT | CSAKPGGGELFF
TRBJ1-1 | many | . | TRBV7-2 | TGTGCCAGCAGCCCCAAAACACGTACTGAAGCTTTCTTT | CASSPKTRTEAFF
TRBJ2-7 | many | . | TRBV14 | TGTGCCAGCAGCCTGTGGTTATCCTACGAGCAGTACTTC | CASSLWLSYEQYF
TRBJ2-5 | few | . | TRBV11-2 | TGTGCCAGCAGCTTAAACAGTTACCAAGAGACCCAGTACTTC | CASSLNSYQETQYF
TRBJ2-2 | many | . | TRBV7-9 | TGTGCCAGCAGCTTAGCTGTATCCACCGGGGAGCTGTTTTTT | CASSLAVSTGELFF
TRBJ2-1 | . | TRBD1 | TRBV29-1 | TGCAGCGTTGTGACAGGGGGCGGCCATGAGCAGTTCTTC | CSVVTGGGHEQFF
TRBJ1-6 | few | . | TRBV20-1 | TGCAGTGCCACCATCGGGGTTAATTCACCCCTCCACTTT | CSATIGVNSPLHF
TRBJ2-7 | medium-sized | TRBD2 | TRBV7-2 | TGTGCCAGCAGTCGGACTAGCTACGAGCAGTACTTC | CASSRTSYEQYF
TRBJ2-3 | many | . | TRBV7-9 | TGTGCCAGCAGCTTAGGTCAGAGGTCCACAGATACGCAGTATTTT | CASSLGQRSTDTQYF
TRBJ1-2 | many | . | TRBV6-5 | TGTGCCAGCAGTCCGCTGTGGGAGGCGGCCTATGGCTACACCTTC | CASSPLWEAAYGYTF
TRBJ1-1 | many | TRBD1 | TRBV7-2 | TGTGCCAGCAGCGCCGGGACAGGGGGCACTGAAGCTTTCTTT | CASSAGTGGTEAFF
TRBJ2-1 | . | TRBD1 | TRBV5-1 | TGCGCCAGCAGCTTTACACCGGGACAGGGGTCGGAGCAGTTCTTC | CASSFTPGQGSEQFF
TRBJ2-2 | many | . | TRBV29-1 | TGCAGCGTTGATCCCGGTTTGGCCGGGGAGCTGTTTTTT | CSVDPGLAGELFF
TRBJ1-6 | many | . | TRBV27 | TGTGCCAGCAGTTTTTCGACCTCTTCACCCCTCCACTTT | CASSFSTSSPLHF
TRBJ1-6 | many | . | TRBV5-1 | TGCGCCAGCAGCTTGGGACTCGGAGGCAATTCACCCCTCCACTTT | CASSLGLGGNSPLHF
TRBJ1-5 | many | TRBD1 | TRBV20-1 | TGCAGTGCTAGTACAACAGGGGCCTATAGCAATCAGCCCCAGCATTTT | CSASTTGAYSNQPQHF
TRBJ1-2 | many | TRBD1 | TRBV4-1 | TGCGCCAGCAGGGACGGACAGGGGATCTATGGCTACACCTTC | CASRDGQGIYGYTF
TRBJ2-2 | medium-sized | TRBD2 | TRBV5-1 | TGCGCCAGCAGCTTAAGACCGGGACTAGCGGACACCGGGGAGCTGTTTTTT | CASSLRPGLADTGELFF
TRBJ2-5 | many | . | TRBV20-1 | TGCAGTGCTAGAGATTTAAAGTTAGGTCAAGAGACCCAGTACTTC | CSARDLKLGQETQYF
TRBJ2-7 | . | . | TRBV5-6 | TGTGCCAGCAGCTTGGTCACTAGCTACGAGCAGTACTTC | CASSLVTSYEQYF
TRBJ2-2 | many | . | TRBV12-3/TRBV12-4 | TGTGCCAACGGTGGGGGGCCCGGGGAGCTGTTTTTT | CANGGGPGELFF
TRBJ1-1 | many | . | TRBV21-1 | TGTGCCAGCAGCAAAGCCGGCAGGTTGAACACTGAAGCTTTCTTT | CASSKAGRLNTEAFF
TRBJ2-3 | many | TRBD2 | TRBV10-3 | TGTGCCACTGGGACTAGCGGGGGGAGGGGATTGCAGTATTTT | CATGTSGGRGLQYF
TRBJ2-1 | . | . | TRBV20-1 | TGCAGTGCTAAGGCAGGATCCTACAATGAGCAGTTCTTC | CSAKAGSYNEQFF
TRBJ2-1 | medium-sized | TRBD2 | TRBV20-1 | TGCAGTGCTAGCGGGACTAGTGAGAATGAGCAGTTCTTC | CSASGTSENEQFF